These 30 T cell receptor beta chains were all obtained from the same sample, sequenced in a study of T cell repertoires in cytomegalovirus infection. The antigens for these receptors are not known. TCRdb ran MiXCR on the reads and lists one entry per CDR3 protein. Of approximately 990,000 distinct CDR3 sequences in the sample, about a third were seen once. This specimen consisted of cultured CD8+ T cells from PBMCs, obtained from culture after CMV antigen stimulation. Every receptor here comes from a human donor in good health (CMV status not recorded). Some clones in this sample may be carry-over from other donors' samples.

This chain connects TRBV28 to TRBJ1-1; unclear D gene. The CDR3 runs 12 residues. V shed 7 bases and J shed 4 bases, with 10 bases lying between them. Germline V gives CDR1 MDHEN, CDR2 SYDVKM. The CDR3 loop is CASKRSSTEAFF. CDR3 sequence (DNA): TGTGCCAGCAAAAGAAGCAGCACTGAAGCTTTCTTT. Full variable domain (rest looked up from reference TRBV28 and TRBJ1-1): DVKVTQSSRYLVKRTGEKVFLECVQDMDHENMFWYRQDPGLGLRLIYFSYDVKMKEKGDIPEGYSVSREKKERFSLILESASTNQTSMYLCASKRSSTEAFFGQGTRLTVV.

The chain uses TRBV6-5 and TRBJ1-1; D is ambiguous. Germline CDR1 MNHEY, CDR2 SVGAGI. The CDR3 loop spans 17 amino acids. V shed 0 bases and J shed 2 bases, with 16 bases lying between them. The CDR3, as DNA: TGTGCCAGCAGTTACTCGTTAGGCGTAGGGCCTAACACTGAAGCTTTCTTT. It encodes CASSYSLGVGPNTEAFF.

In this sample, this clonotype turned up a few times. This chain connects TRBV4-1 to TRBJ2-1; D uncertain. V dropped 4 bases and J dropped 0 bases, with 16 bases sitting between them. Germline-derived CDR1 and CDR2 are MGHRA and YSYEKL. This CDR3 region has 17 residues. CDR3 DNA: TGCGCCAGCAGCCCCGGCCGGGCGATAAGCTCCTACAATGAGCAGTTCTTC. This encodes CASSPGRAISSYNEQFF.

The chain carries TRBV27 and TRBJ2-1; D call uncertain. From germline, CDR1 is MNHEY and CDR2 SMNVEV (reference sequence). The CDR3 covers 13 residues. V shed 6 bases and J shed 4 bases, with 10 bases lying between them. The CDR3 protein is CASRWNGYNEQFF. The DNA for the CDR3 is TGTGCCAGCAGATGGAACGGGTACAATGAGCAGTTCTTC.

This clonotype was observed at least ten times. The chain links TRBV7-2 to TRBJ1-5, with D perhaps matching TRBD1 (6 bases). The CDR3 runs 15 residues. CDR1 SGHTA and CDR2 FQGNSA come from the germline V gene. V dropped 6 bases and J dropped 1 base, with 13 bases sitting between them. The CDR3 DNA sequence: TGTGCCAGCAGTTCGGGGGCGGCAAGCAATCAGCCCCAGCATTTT. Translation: CASSSGAASNQPQHF.

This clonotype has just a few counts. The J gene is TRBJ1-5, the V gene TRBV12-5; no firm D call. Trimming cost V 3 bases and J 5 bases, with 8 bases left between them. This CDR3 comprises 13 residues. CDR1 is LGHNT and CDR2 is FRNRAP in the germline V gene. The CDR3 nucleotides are TGTGCTAGTGGTTTAAAAGCGGATCAGCCCCAGCATTTT. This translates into CASGLKADQPQHF.

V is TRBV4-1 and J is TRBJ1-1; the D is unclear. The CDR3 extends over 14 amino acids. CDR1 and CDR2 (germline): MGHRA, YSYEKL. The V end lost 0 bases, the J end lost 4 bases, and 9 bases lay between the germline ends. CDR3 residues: CASSQDLGPTEAFF. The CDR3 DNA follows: TGCGCCAGCAGCCAAGACCTCGGGCCCACTGAAGCTTTCTTT.

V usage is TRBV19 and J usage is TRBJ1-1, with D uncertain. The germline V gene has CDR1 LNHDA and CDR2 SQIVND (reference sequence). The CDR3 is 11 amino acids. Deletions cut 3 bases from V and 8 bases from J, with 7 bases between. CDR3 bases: TGTGCCAGTAGTATGGCCAGGGAAGCTTTCTTT. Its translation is CASSMAREAFF.

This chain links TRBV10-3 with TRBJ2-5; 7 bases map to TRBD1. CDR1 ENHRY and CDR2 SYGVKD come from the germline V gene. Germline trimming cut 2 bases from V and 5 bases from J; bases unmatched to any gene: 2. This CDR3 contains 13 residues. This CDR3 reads CAISEEGAETQYF. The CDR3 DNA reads TGTGCCATCAGTGAGGAGGGGGCGGAGACCCAGTACTTC.

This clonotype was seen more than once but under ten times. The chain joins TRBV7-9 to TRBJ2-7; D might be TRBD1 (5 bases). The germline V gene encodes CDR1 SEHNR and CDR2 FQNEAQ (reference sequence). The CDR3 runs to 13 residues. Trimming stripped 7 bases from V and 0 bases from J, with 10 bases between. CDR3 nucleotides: TGTGCCAGCACTACAGGAGCCTCCTACGAGCAGTACTTC. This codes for CASTTGASYEQYF.

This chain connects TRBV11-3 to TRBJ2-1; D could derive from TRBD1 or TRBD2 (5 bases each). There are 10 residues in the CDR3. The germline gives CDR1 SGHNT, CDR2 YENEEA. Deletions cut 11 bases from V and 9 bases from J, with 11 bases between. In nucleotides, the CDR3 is TGTGCCGCGCACGGGACTGAGCAGTTCTTC. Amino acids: CAAHGTEQFF.

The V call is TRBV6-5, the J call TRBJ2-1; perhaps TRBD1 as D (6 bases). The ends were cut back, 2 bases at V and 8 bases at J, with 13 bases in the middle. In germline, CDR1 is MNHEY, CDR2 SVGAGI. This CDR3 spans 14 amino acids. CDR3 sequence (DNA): TGTGCCAGCAGTTACGGGGACAATCCCCATGAGCAGTTCTTC. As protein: CASSYGDNPHEQFF.

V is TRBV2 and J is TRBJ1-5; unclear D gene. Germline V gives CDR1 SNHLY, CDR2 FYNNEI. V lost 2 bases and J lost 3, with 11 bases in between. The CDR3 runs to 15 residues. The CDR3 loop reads CASSERRVINQPQHF. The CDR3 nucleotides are TGTGCCAGCAGTGAAAGGAGGGTTATCAATCAGCCCCAGCATTTT.

CDR3: CASSQTGLLEQYF. Here the CDR3 DNA reads TGTGCCAGTAGCCAGACAGGGCTTCTCGAGCAGTACTTC. The rearrangement joins TRBV19 to TRBJ2-7, with 7 nucleotides matching TRBD1. V gave up 6 bases and J gave up 6 bases; unmatched junction bases: 8. This CDR3 comprises 13 residues. The germline V gene encodes CDR1 LNHDA and CDR2 SQIVND (reference sequence).

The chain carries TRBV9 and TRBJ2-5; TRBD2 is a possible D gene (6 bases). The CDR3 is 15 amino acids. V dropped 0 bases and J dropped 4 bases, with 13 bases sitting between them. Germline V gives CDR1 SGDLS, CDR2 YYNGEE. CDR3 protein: CASSVGPPGRETQYF. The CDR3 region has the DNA TGTGCCAGCAGCGTAGGGCCACCCGGGAGAGAGACCCAGTACTTC.

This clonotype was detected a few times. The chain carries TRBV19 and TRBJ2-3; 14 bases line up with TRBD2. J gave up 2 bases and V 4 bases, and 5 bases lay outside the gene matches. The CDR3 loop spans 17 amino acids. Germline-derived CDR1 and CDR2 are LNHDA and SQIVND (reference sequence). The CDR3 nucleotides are TGTGCCAGTAGTACGGGACTAGCGGGGGTCTTCACAGATACGCAGTATTTT. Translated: CASSTGLAGVFTDTQYF.

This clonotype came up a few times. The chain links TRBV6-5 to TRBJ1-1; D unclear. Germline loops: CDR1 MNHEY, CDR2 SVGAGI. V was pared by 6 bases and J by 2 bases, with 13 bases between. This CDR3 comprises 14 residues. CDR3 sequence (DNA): TGTGCCAGCAGCTACCAGAGGGTAAACACTGAAGCTTTCTTT. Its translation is CASSYQRVNTEAFF.

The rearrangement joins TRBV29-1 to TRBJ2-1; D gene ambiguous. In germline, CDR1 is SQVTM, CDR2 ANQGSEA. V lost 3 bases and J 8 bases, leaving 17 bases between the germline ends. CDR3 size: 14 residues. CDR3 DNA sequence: TGCAGCGTTGAGGGAACTGGCAGACCCCATGAGCAGTTCTTC. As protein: CSVEGTGRPHEQFF.

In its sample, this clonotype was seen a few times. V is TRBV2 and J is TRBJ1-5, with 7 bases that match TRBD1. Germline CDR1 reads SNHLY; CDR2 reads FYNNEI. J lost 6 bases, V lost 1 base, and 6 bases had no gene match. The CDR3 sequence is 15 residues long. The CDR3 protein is CASSEGDRVTQPQHF. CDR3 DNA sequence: TGTGCCAGCAGTGAAGGCGACAGGGTAACTCAGCCCCAGCATTTT.

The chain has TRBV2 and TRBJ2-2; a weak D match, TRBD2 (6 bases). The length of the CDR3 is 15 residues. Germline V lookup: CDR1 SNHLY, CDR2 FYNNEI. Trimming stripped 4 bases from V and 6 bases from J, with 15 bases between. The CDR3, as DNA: TGTGCCAGCAGTGTTCGGGACTCCTTCTCCGGGGAGCTGTTTTTT. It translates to CASSVRDSFSGELFF.

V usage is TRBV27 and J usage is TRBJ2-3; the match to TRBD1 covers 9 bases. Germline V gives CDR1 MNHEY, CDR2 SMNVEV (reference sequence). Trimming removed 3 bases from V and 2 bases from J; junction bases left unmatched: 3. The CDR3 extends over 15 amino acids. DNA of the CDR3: TGTGCCAGCAGTTTCCGACAGGGGGTCACAGATACGCAGTATTTT. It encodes CASSFRQGVTDTQYF.

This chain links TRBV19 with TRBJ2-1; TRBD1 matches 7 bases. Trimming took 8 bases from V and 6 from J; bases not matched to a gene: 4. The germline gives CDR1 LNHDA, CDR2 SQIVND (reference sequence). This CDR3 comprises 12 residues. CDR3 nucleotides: TGTGCCAGTGAGGGACAGACCAATGAGCAGTTCTTC. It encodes CASEGQTNEQFF.

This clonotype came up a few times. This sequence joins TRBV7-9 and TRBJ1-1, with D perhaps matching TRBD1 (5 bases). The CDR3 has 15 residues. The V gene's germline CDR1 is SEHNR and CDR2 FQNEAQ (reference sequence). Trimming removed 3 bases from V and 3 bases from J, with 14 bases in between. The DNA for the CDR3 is TGTGCCAGCAGCTTTCCCTCAGGGCCGGACACTGAAGCTTTCTTT. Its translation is CASSFPSGPDTEAFF.

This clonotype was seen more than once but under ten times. In nucleotides, the CDR3 is TGTGCCAGCAGCTCGGGACGGAATGAAAAACTGTTTTTT. Encoded protein: CASSSGRNEKLFF. The chain combines TRBV7-6 with TRBJ1-4; D may be TRBD1 (5 bases). V dropped 4 bases and J dropped 5 bases, with 8 bases sitting between them. CDR3 size: 13 residues. Germline V gene lookup returns CDR1 SGHVS and CDR2 FNYEAQ. The full variable domain, with the rest looked up from reference TRBV7-6 and TRBJ1-4, is GAGVSQSPRYKVTKRGQDVALRCDPISGHVSLYWYRQALGQGPEFLTYFNYEAQQDKSGLPNDRFSAERPEGSISTLTIQRTEQRDSAMYRCASSSGRNEKLFFGSGTQLSVL.

CDR3 loop: CASSLSTGVNTEAFF. DNA for the CDR3: TGTGCCAGCAGTTTATCGACAGGGGTAAACACTGAAGCTTTCTTT. The chain uses TRBV27 and TRBJ1-1; 8 nucleotides line up with TRBD1. The CDR3 covers 15 residues. Germline-derived CDR1 and CDR2 are MNHEY and SMNVEV (reference sequence). V lost 0 bases and J lost 2; bases outside the gene matches: 2.

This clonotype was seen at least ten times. Here the CDR3 DNA reads TGTGCCAGCAGAGAACGAGGGGGAGTTACAGATACGCAGTATTTT. Protein product: CASRERGGVTDTQYF. This chain connects TRBV28 to TRBJ2-3; D is possibly TRBD1 (6 bases). Germline lookup yields CDR1 MDHEN and CDR2 SYDVKM. The CDR3 is 15 amino acids. The V gene lost 6 bases and the J gene lost 3 bases, with 16 bases spanning the gap.

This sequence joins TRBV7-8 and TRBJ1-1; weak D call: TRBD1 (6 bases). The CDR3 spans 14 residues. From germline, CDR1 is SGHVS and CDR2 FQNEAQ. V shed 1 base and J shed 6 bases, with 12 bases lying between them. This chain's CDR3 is CASSLDIRGPEAFF. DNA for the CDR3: TGTGCCAGCAGCTTAGACATTCGGGGGCCTGAAGCTTTCTTT.

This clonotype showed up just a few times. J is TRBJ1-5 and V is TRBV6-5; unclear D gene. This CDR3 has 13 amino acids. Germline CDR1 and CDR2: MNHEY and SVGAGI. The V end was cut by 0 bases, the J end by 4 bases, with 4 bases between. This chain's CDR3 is CASSYSWNQPQHF. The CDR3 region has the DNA TGTGCCAGCAGTTACTCGTGGAATCAGCCCCAGCATTTT.

This chain's CDR3 is CASSPIPGSPYGYTF. The CDR3 DNA sequence: TGTGCCAGCAGCCCCATCCCAGGGTCCCCTTATGGCTACACCTTC. This rearrangement joins TRBV14 to TRBJ1-2; D is perhaps TRBD1 (5 bases). V was trimmed by 4 bases and J by 5 bases, leaving 17 bases between them. Germline CDR1 reads SGHDN; CDR2 reads FVKESK. This CDR3 comprises 15 residues.

CDR3 sequence reads: CASSFDLPVEAFF. Here the CDR3 DNA reads TGTGCCAGCAGCTTCGACCTGCCTGTTGAAGCTTTCTTT. The rearrangement uses TRBV25-1 and TRBJ1-1, with D hard to call. The V gene lost 6 bases and the J gene lost 7 bases, with 15 bases spanning the gap. Germline loops: CDR1 MGHDK, CDR2 SYGVNS. The CDR3 is 13 amino acids.